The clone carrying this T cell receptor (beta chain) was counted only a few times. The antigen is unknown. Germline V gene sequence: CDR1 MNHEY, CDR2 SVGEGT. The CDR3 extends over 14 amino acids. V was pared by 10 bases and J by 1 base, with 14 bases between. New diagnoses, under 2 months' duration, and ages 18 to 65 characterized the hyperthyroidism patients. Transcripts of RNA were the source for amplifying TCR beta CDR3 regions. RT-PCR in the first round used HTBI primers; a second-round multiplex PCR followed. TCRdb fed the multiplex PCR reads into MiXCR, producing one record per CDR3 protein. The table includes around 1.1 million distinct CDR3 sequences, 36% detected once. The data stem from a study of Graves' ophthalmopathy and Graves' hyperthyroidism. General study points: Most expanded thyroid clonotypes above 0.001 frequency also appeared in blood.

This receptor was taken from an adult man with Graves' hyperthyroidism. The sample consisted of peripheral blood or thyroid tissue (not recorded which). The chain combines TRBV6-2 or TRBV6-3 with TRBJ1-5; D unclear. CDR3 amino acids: CAKGWLRSNQPQHF. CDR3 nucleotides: TGTGCCAAGGGCTGGCTGCGAAGCAATCAGCCCCAGCATTTT.